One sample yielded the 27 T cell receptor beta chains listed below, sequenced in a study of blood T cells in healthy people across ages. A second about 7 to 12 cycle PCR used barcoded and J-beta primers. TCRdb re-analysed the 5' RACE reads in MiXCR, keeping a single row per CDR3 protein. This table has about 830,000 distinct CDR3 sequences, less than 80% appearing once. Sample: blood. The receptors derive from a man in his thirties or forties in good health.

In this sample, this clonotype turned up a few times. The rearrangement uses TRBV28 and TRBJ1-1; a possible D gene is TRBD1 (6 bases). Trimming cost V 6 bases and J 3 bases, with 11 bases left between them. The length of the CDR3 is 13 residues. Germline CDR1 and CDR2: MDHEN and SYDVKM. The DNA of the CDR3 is TGTGCCAGCAGCTCTCAGGGGTACACTGAAGCTTTCTTT. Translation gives CASSSQGYTEAFF.

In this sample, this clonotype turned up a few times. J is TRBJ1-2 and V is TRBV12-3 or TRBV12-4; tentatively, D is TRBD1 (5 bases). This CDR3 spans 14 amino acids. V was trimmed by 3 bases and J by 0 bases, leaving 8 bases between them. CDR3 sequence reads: CASSFPGTNYGYTF. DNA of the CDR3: TGTGCCAGCAGTTTCCCAGGGACTAACTATGGCTACACCTTC.

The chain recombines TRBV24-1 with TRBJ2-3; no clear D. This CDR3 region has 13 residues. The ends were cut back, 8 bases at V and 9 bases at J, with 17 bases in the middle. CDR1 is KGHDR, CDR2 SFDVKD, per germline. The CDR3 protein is CATTDGRVGTQYF. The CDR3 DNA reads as TGTGCCACCACCGATGGAAGGGTTGGGACGCAGTATTTT.

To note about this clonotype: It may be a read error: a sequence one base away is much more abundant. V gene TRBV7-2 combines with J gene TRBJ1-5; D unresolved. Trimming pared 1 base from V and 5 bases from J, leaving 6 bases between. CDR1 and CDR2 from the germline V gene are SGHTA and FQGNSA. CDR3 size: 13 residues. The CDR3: CASSLVWDQPQHF. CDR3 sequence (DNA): TGTGCCAGCAGCTTAGTTTGGGATCAGCCCCAGCATTTT.

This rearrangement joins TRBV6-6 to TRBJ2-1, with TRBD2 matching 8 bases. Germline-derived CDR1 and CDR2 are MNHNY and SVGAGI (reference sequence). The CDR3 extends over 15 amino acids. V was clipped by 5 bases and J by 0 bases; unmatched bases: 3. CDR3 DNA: TGTGCCAGCAGTACAAGCGGGGGCTCCTACAATGAGCAGTTCTTC. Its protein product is CASSTSGGSYNEQFF.

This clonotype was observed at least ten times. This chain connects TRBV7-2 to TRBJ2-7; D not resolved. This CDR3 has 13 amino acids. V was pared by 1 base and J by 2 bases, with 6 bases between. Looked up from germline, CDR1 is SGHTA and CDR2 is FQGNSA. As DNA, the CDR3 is TGTGCCAGCAGCTTAGACCCTGCCTACGAGCAGTACTTC. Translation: CASSLDPAYEQYF. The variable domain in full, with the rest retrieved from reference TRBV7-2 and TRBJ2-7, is GAGVSQSPSNKVTEKGKDVELRCDPISGHTALYWYRQSLGQGLEFLIYFQGNSAPDKSGLPSDRFSAERTGGSVSTLTIQRTQQEDSAVYLCASSLDPAYEQYFGPGTRLTVT.

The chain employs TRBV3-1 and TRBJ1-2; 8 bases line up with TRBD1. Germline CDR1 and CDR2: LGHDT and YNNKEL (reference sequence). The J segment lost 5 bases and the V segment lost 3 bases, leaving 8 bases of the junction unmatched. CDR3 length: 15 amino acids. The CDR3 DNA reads TGTGCCAGCAGCCAGTTCCAGGGGGCTGGATATGGCTACACCTTC. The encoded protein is CASSQFQGAGYGYTF.

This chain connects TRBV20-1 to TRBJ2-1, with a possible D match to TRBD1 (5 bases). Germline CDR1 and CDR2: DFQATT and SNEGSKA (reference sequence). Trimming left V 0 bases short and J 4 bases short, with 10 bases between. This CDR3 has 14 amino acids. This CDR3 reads CSARDRTRYNEQFF. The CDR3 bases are TGCAGTGCTAGAGACAGGACACGTTACAATGAGCAGTTCTTC.

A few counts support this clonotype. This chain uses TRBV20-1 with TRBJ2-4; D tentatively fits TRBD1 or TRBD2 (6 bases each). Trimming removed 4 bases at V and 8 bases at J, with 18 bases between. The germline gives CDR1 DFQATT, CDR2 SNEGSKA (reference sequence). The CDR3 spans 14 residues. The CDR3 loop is CSATQTGWRDIQYF. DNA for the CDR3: TGCAGTGCTACGCAGACAGGCTGGAGGGACATTCAGTACTTC.

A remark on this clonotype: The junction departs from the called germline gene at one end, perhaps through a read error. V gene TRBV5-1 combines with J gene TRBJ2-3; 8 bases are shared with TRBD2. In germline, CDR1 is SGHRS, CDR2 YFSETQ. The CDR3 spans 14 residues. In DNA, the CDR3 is TGCGCCTGCAGCGGGAGTCAGGGTGGAGATACGCAGTATTTT. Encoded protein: CACSGSQGGDTQYF.

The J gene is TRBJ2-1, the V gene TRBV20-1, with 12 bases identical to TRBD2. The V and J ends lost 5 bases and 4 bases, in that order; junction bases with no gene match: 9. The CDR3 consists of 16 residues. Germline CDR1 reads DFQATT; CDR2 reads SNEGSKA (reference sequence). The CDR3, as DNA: TGCAGTGCTCCCCTAGCGGGGGGGCCCAAGTACAATGAGCAGTTCTTC. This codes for CSAPLAGGPKYNEQFF.

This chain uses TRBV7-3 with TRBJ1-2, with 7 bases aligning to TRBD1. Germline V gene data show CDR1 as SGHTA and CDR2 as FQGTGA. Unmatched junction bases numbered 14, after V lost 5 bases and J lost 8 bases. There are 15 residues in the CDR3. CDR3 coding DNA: TGTGCCAGCAGCCCAACCGGGACAGTTCGGGGCGGCTACACCTTC. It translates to CASSPTGTVRGGYTF.

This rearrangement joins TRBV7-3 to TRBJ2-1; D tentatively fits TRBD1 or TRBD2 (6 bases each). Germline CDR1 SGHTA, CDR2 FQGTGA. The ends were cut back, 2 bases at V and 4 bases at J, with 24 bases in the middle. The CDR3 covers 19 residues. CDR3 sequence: CASSLYSRDTQPSYNEQFF. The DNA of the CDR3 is TGTGCCAGCAGCTTATATTCGCGGGACACCCAGCCTTCTTACAATGAGCAGTTCTTC.

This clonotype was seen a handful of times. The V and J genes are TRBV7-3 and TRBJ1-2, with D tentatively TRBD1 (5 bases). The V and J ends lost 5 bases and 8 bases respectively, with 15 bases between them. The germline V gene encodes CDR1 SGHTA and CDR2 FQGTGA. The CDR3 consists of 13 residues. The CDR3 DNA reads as TGTGCCAGCAGCCTCGAGACAGCAGTCGGCTACACCTTC. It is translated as CASSLETAVGYTF.

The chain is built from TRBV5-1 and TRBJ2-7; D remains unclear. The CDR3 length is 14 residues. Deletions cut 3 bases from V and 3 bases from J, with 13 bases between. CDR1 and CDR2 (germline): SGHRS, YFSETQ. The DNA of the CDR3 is TGCGCCAGCAGCTGGGGTGACGGCGGCTACGAGCAGTACTTC. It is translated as CASSWGDGGYEQYF.

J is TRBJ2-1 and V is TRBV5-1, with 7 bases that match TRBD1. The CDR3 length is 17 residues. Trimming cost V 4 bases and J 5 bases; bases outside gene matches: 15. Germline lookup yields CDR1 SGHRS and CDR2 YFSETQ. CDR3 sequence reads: CASSRADGAGGNNEQFF. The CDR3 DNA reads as TGCGCCAGCAGCCGCGCGGACGGGGCAGGGGGAAACAATGAGCAGTTCTTC.

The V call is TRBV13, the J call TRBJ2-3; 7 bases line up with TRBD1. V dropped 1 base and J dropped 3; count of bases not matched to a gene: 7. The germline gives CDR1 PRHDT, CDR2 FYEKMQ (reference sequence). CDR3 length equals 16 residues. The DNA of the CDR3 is TGTGCCAGCAGCTTAGCGACAGGGATAATAACAGATACGCAGTATTTT. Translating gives CASSLATGIITDTQYF.

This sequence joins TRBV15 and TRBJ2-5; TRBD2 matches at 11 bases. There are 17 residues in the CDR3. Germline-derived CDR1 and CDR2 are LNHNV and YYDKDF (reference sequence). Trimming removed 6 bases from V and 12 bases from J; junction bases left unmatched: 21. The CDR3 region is CATRDSLSPLAGGVEYF. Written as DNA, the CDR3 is TGTGCCACCAGGGACTCTCTATCCCCGCTAGCGGGGGGAGTGGAGTACTTC.

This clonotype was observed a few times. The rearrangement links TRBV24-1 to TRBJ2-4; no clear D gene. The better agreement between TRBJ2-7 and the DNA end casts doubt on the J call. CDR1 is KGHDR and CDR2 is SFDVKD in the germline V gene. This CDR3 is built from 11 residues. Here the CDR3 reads CATTCPNEQYF. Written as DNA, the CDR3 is TGTGCCACCACTTGCCCCAACGAGCAGTACTTC.

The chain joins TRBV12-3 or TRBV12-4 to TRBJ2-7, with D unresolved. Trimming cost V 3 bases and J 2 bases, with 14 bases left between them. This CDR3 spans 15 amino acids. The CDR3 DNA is TGTGCCAGCAGTTTGGTCCAGGCTGTTCCCTACGAGCAGTACTTC. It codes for CASSLVQAVPYEQYF.

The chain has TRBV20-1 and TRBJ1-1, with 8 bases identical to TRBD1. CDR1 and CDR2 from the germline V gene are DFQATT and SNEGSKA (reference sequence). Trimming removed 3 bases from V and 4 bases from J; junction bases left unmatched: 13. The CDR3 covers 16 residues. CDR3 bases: TGCAGTGCTAGGGAGGACAGGGCGCCTTTCGTCACTGAAGCTTTCTTT. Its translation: CSAREDRAPFVTEAFF.

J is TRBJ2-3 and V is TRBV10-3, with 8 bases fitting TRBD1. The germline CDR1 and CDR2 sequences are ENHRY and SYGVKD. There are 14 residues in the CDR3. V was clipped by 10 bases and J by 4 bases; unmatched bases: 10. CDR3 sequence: CATEDRVLSDTQYF. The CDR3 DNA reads TGTGCCACCGAGGACAGGGTATTATCAGATACGCAGTATTTT.

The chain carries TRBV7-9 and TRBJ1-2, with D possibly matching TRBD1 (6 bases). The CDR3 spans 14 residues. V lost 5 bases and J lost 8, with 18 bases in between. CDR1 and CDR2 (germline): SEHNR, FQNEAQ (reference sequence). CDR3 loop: CASSPHRERGGYTF. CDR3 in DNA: TGTGCCAGCAGCCCCCACAGGGAACGTGGCGGCTACACCTTC. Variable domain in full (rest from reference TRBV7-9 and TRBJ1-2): DTGVSQNPRHKITKRGQNVTFRCDPISEHNRLYWYRQTLGQGPEFLTYFQNEAQLEKSRLLSDRFSAERPKGSFSTLEIQRTEQGDSAMYLCASSPHRERGGYTFGSGTRLTVV.

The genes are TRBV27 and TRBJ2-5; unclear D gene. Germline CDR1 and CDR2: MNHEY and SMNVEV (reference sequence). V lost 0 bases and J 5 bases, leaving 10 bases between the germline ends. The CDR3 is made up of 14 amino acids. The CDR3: CASSLSLGHETQYF. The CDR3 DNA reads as TGTGCCAGCAGTTTATCGTTAGGGCACGAGACCCAGTACTTC.

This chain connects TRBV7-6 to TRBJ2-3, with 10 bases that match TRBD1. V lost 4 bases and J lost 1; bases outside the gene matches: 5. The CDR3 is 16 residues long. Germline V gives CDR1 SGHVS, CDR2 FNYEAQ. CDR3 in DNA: TGTGCCAGCAGCTCCCGGGACAGGGGTGGCACAGATACGCAGTATTTT. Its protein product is CASSSRDRGGTDTQYF.

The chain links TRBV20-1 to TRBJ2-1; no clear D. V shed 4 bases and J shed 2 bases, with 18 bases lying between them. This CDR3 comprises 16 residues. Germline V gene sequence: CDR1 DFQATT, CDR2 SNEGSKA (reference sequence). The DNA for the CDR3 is TGCAGTGCTATCGTTATCGGCAGGTCGACCTACAATGAGCAGTTCTTC. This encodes CSAIVIGRSTYNEQFF.

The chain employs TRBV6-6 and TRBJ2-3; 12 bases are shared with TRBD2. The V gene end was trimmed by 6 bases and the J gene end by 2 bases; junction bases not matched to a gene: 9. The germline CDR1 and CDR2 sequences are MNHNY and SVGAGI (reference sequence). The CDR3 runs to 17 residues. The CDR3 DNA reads TGTGCCAGCAGACCCACTAGCGGGGGGCCCGACACAGATACGCAGTATTTT. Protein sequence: CASRPTSGGPDTDTQYF.